This passage covers 32 T cell receptor beta chains from one sample sequenced in a study of blood T cell repertoires in COVID-19. Sequencing was performed with immunoSEQ multiplex PCR; in TCRdb, only in-frame clones are kept and a portion is missing. The data show a few hundred thousand clones, roughly nine tenths seen once. Material: PBMCs or T cells enriched from blood (not recorded which). Receptors were obtained from a woman aged 30 to 39 who had recovered from COVID-19.

This clone was found a few times. The gene calls are TRBV5-6 and TRBJ1-5; D gene ambiguous. The CDR3 sequence is 16 residues long. The ends were cut back, 2 bases at V and 0 bases at J, with 12 bases in the middle. Germline V lookup: CDR1 SGHDT, CDR2 YYEEEE. For the CDR3, the DNA is TGTGCCAGCAGCTTAGGAGGCCCGTATAGCAATCAGCCCCAGCATTTT. Amino acid sequence: CASSLGGPYSNQPQHF.

The V call is TRBV28, the J call TRBJ2-2, with 15 bases fitting TRBD2. CDR1 and CDR2 from the germline V gene are MDHEN and SYDVKM. The ends lost 6 bases at V and 5 bases at J; junction bases unmatched: 7. This CDR3 is 17 amino acids long. The CDR3 region is CASRPRGTSGRTGELFF. For the CDR3, the DNA is TGTGCCAGCAGACCCCGAGGGACTAGCGGGAGGACCGGGGAGCTGTTTTTT.

J is TRBJ1-4 and V is TRBV18; 9 nucleotides align to TRBD1. V lost 4 bases, J lost 5 bases, and 2 bases stayed unmatched. Germline-derived CDR1 and CDR2 are KGHSH and LQKENI. There are 14 residues in the CDR3. The CDR3 DNA sequence: TGTGCCAGCTCACTTGGGACAGGGAATGAAAAACTGTTTTTT. Translating it yields CASSLGTGNEKLFF.

This clone was observed a single time. The rearrangement links TRBV10-3 to TRBJ1-2; a weak D match, TRBD1 (6 bases). CDR1 is ENHRY, CDR2 SYGVKD, per germline. The length of the CDR3 is 13 residues. V was cut by 2 bases and J by 7 bases, with 11 bases left in between. This CDR3 is CAISEGRGVGYTF. CDR3 sequence (DNA): TGTGCCATCAGTGAGGGCAGGGGTGTTGGCTACACCTTC.

This chain links TRBV5-1 with TRBJ2-7; 7 bases are shared with TRBD1. The CDR3 runs to 14 residues. Looked up from germline, CDR1 is SGHRS and CDR2 is YFSETQ. V lost 5 bases, J lost 4 bases, and 9 bases stayed unmatched. This CDR3 reads CASSSPGQSYEQYF. In nucleotides, the CDR3 is TGCGCCAGCAGTTCTCCGGGACAGAGTTACGAGCAGTACTTC. Combining the CDR3 with reference TRBV5-1 and TRBJ2-7 gives the whole variable domain KAGVTQTPRYLIKTRGQQVTLSCSPISGHRSVSWYQQTPGQGLQFLFEYFSETQRNKGNFPGRFSGRQFSNSRSEMNVSTLELGDSALYLCASSSPGQSYEQYFGPGTRLTVT.

The chain employs TRBV19 and TRBJ1-4, with 7 bases identical to TRBD1. The junction had 12 bases not matched to a gene; V was cut back by 6 bases and J by 8 bases. This CDR3 is 15 amino acids long. Germline CDR1 reads LNHDA; CDR2 reads SQIVND (reference sequence). The CDR3, as DNA: TGTGCCAGTAGAGCCGAAGGGGCAGGGGGAGAAAAACTGTTTTTT. It translates to CASRAEGAGGEKLFF.

The rearrangement uses TRBV11-2 and TRBJ2-1, with D perhaps TRBD1 (5 bases). The CDR3 covers 14 residues. Germline lookup yields CDR1 SGHAT and CDR2 FQNNGV. V shed 0 bases and J shed 8 bases, with 11 bases lying between them. The CDR3 is CASSLEEGVHEQFF. CDR3 DNA: TGTGCCAGCAGCTTAGAAGAAGGGGTCCATGAGCAGTTCTTC.

This clone was detected a few times. The rearrangement uses TRBV19 and TRBJ1-1, with 11 bases fitting TRBD1. The CDR3 spans 15 residues. Looked up from germline, CDR1 is LNHDA and CDR2 is SQIVND (reference sequence). The junction had 5 bases not matched to a gene; V was cut back by 4 bases and J by 4 bases. This CDR3 reads CASSNHGTGGTEAFF. CDR3 nucleotide sequence: TGTGCCAGTAGTAACCACGGGACAGGGGGCACTGAAGCTTTCTTT. Full variable domain (outside the CDR3, taken from reference TRBV19 and TRBJ1-1): DGGITQSPKYLFRKEGQNVTLSCEQNLNHDAMYWYRQDPGQGLRLIYYSQIVNDFQKGDIAEGYSVSREKKESFPLTVTSAQKNPTAFYLCASSNHGTGGTEAFFGQGTRLTVV.

V is TRBV21-1 and J is TRBJ1-3. TRBV21-1 is described as a pseudogene. This CDR3 has 14 residues. The DNA for the CDR3 is TGTGCCAGCAGCAAAGGGGGGGAAGGAAACACCATATATTTT. Its translation is CASSKGGEGNTIYF.

This chain connects TRBV2 to TRBJ1-1; 9 bases line up with TRBD1. V lost 4 bases, J lost 7 bases, and 4 bases stayed unmatched. Per germline, CDR1 SNHLY and CDR2 FYNNEI. This CDR3 spans 13 amino acids. In nucleotides, the CDR3 is TGTGCCAGCAGTGCCAGGACAGGGGATGAAGCTTTCTTT. As protein: CASSARTGDEAFF.

V is TRBV3-1 (or the pseudogene TRBV3-2) and J is TRBJ1-2; 9 positions agree with TRBD1. V was clipped by 4 bases and J by 8 bases; unmatched bases: 8. Germline lookup yields CDR1 LGHDT and CDR2 YNNKEL (reference sequence). There are 14 residues in the CDR3. DNA for the CDR3: TGTGCCAGCAGCCTCCTCGGACAGGGGAGCGGCTACACCTTC. Translating gives CASSLLGQGSGYTF.

V usage is TRBV14 and J usage is TRBJ2-1; weak D call: TRBD1 (6 bases). Trimming took off 4 bases at V and 0 bases at J, with 13 bases between the two ends. Germline V gene data show CDR1 as SGHDN and CDR2 as FVKESK. There are 16 residues in the CDR3. This CDR3 is CASSPGALSSYNEQFF. The CDR3 nucleotides read TGTGCCAGCAGCCCAGGGGCCCTGAGCTCCTACAATGAGCAGTTCTTC.

The chain has TRBV6-5 and TRBJ1-3; D gene uncertain. Germline V lookup: CDR1 MNHEY, CDR2 SVGAGI. V lost 5 bases and J 0 bases, leaving 11 bases between the germline ends. This CDR3 region has 15 residues. The chain's CDR3 is CASSTLGSSGNTIYF. As DNA, the CDR3 is TGTGCCAGCAGTACCCTGGGGAGCTCTGGAAACACCATATATTTT.

The chain employs TRBV29-1 and TRBJ2-7; possibly TRBD1 for D (5 bases). The CDR3 contains 15 residues. V was cut by 2 bases and J by 2 bases, with 16 bases left in between. The germline V gene encodes CDR1 SQVTM and CDR2 ANQGSEA. CDR3 coding DNA: TGCAGCGTTGAATACCGGCAGGGAAATACCTACGAGCAGTACTTC. Protein sequence: CSVEYRQGNTYEQYF.

This chain links TRBV18 with TRBJ2-1; D perhaps matches TRBD2 (6 bases). CDR3 length: 13 residues. Germline values: CDR1 KGHSH, CDR2 LQKENI. V lost 0 bases and J 12 bases, leaving 12 bases between the germline ends. DNA of the CDR3: TGTGCCAGCTCACCACCGGGAGGAAGGGTGCAGTTCTTC. This codes for CASSPPGGRVQFF. The full variable domain, with the rest looked up from reference TRBV18 and TRBJ2-1, is NAGVMQNPRHLVRRRGQEARLRCSPMKGHSHVYWYRQLPEEGLKFMVYLQKENIIDESGMPKERFSAEFPKEGPSILRIQQVVRGDSAAYFCASSPPGGRVQFFGPGTRLTVL.

The rearrangement uses TRBV5-5 and TRBJ1-2, with D possibly matching TRBD1 (6 bases). V lost 4 bases and J 3 bases, leaving 10 bases between the germline ends. The CDR3 is 13 residues long. Germline CDR1 and CDR2: SGHKS and YYEKEE (reference sequence). The CDR3 bases are TGTGCCAGCAGCCCAGGGGTGGACTATGGCTACACCTTC. This encodes CASSPGVDYGYTF. Full variable domain (rest looked up from reference TRBV5-5 and TRBJ1-2): DAGVTQSPTHLIKTRGQQVTLRCSPISGHKSVSWYQQVLGQGPQFIFQYYEKEERGRGNFPDRFSARQFPNYSSELNVNALLLGDSALYLCASSPGVDYGYTFGSGTRLTVV.

The rearrangement uses TRBV28 and TRBJ2-5, with D tentatively TRBD1 (6 bases). Germline-derived CDR1 and CDR2 are MDHEN and SYDVKM. CDR3 length equals 14 residues. V lost 4 bases to trimming and J lost 7 bases, with 16 bases between them. The CDR3 protein is CASSSGGPLRTQYF. The DNA of the CDR3 is TGTGCCAGCAGTTCTGGGGGCCCGCTCAGGACCCAGTACTTC.

This clone has more than one count but fewer than ten. The V gene is TRBV10-2, the J gene TRBJ1-1, with 7 bases identical to TRBD1. CDR1 WSHSY and CDR2 SAAADI come from the germline V gene. Trimming at V came to 2 bases and at J to 7 bases, leaving 4 bases not matched to a gene. CDR3 size: 13 residues. The CDR3 here is CASSEPGQDEAFF. CDR3 nucleotide sequence: TGCGCCAGCAGTGAGCCCGGACAGGATGAAGCTTTCTTT.

As DNA, the CDR3 is TGTGCCAGCAGCCCTCGCCTAGCGTCTACCTACAATGAGCAGTTCTTC. Translation gives CASSPRLASTYNEQFF. The chain joins TRBV6-2 or TRBV6-3 to TRBJ2-1, with D possibly matching TRBD2 (6 bases). V shed 6 bases and J shed 2 bases, with 17 bases lying between them. Germline assignment: CDR1 MNHEY and CDR2 SVGEGT. There are 16 residues in the CDR3.

This clone appeared a single time. V usage is TRBV7-9 and J usage is TRBJ2-3; D is undetermined. Trimming took 1 base from V and 4 from J, leaving 6 bases between them. Germline CDR1 reads SEHNR; CDR2 reads FQNEAQ (reference sequence). The CDR3 length is 13 residues. CDR3 residues: CASSLDLADTQYF. The DNA of the CDR3 is TGTGCCAGCAGCTTAGACCTAGCAGATACGCAGTATTTT.

The chain couples TRBV28 to TRBJ2-3, with TRBD2 matching over 16 bases. The V gene end was trimmed by 3 bases and the J gene end by 8 bases; junction bases not matched to a gene: 5. Germline-derived CDR1 and CDR2 are MDHEN and SYDVKM. The CDR3 consists of 16 residues. CDR3 region: CASSLGLAGGLSTQYF. The CDR3 DNA reads as TGTGCCAGCAGTTTGGGACTAGCGGGAGGGCTAAGTACGCAGTATTTT.

The chain is built from TRBV19 and TRBJ2-3, with 7 bases that match TRBD2. Germline trimming cut 0 bases from V and 2 bases from J; bases unmatched to any gene: 5. The germline V gene encodes CDR1 LNHDA and CDR2 SQIVND (reference sequence). CDR3 size: 16 residues. The CDR3 reads CASSIDAAGVTDTQYF. The CDR3 DNA reads as TGTGCCAGTAGTATAGATGCGGCGGGAGTCACAGATACGCAGTATTTT.

The V and J genes are TRBV6-5 and TRBJ2-7, with TRBD2 as a possible D gene (6 bases). CDR1 and CDR2 from the germline V gene are MNHEY and SVGAGI. Between the trimmed V and J ends, which lost 0 bases and 2 bases, there was a span of 14 bases. This CDR3 is 16 amino acids long. CDR3 sequence: CASSYSRTGDTYEQYF. DNA of the CDR3: TGTGCCAGCAGTTACTCGAGGACGGGAGATACCTACGAGCAGTACTTC.

The V call is TRBV7-8, the J call TRBJ1-2; weak D call: TRBD1 (5 bases). In germline, CDR1 is SGHVS, CDR2 FQNEAQ. There are 12 residues in the CDR3. Trimming took off 5 bases at V and 4 bases at J, with 8 bases between the two ends. Here the CDR3 reads CASSQGLYGYTF. CDR3 bases: TGTGCCAGCAGCCAGGGACTCTATGGCTACACCTTC.

The V gene is TRBV7-6, the J gene TRBJ1-3; 9 nucleotides line up with TRBD1. Germline lookup yields CDR1 SGHVS and CDR2 FNYEAQ. V was clipped by 5 bases and J by 0 bases; unmatched bases: 8. The CDR3 loop spans 17 amino acids. DNA of the CDR3: TGTGCCAGCAGCCCCAAATACAGGGGGCCCTCTGGAAACACCATATATTTT. It translates to CASSPKYRGPSGNTIYF. Supplemented by reference TRBV7-6 and TRBJ1-3, the full variable domain reads GAGVSQSPRYKVTKRGQDVALRCDPISGHVSLYWYRQALGQGPEFLTYFNYEAQQDKSGLPNDRFSAERPEGSISTLTIQRTEQRDSAMYRCASSPKYRGPSGNTIYFGEGSWLTVV.

The chain uses TRBV27 and TRBJ1-6; D unclear. Trimming cost V 2 bases and J 10 bases, with 12 bases left between them. This CDR3 is 14 amino acids long. Germline lookup yields CDR1 MNHEY and CDR2 SMNVEV (reference sequence). The CDR3 nucleotides are TGTGCCAGCAGTTTACAGGACTCAGGCTCACCCCTCCACTTT. Protein sequence: CASSLQDSGSPLHF.

The chain joins TRBV7-6 to TRBJ2-1; 8 nucleotides match TRBD2. CDR1 is SGHVS, CDR2 FNYEAQ, per germline. Trimming removed 3 bases from V and 4 bases from J; junction bases left unmatched: 2. The CDR3 length is 14 residues. The CDR3 loop is CASSFSGGYNEQFF. The CDR3 DNA reads TGTGCCAGCAGCTTTTCGGGAGGGTACAATGAGCAGTTCTTC.

Only a few counts were recorded for this clone. The rearrangement joins TRBV2 to TRBJ2-7; TRBD1 matches 7 bases. CDR3 length equals 15 residues. The germline CDR1 and CDR2 sequences are SNHLY and FYNNEI. After removal of 4 bases from V and 1 base from J, the junction contained 7 bases not matched to a gene. The CDR3 DNA is TGTGCCAGCAGTGCCGAGCAGGGGGTTTCCTACGAGCAGTACTTC. It encodes CASSAEQGVSYEQYF.

CDR3 loop: CASTRQGGHEQYF. Written as DNA, the CDR3 is TGTGCCAGCACCCGACAGGGAGGCCACGAGCAGTACTTC. This sequence joins TRBV6-5 and TRBJ2-7, with TRBD1 as a possible D gene (7 bases). Germline V lookup: CDR1 MNHEY, CDR2 SVGAGI. V was trimmed by 7 bases and J by 5 bases, leaving 15 bases between them. CDR3 length: 13 amino acids.

V and J are TRBV11-2 and TRBJ1-5; D not certain. CDR3 size: 15 residues. The V gene lost 1 base and the J gene lost 8 bases, with 15 bases spanning the gap. The germline V gene encodes CDR1 SGHAT and CDR2 FQNNGV. CDR3 residues: CASSLGLRALEPQHF. In DNA, the CDR3 is TGTGCCAGCAGCTTAGGTCTGAGGGCCCTCGAGCCCCAGCATTTT.

The genes are TRBV19 and TRBJ1-6; D is uncertain. Germline V CDR1 and CDR2: LNHDA, SQIVND (reference sequence). The CDR3 runs to 13 residues. V lost 5 bases and J 6 bases, leaving 8 bases between the germline ends. The CDR3 nucleotides read TGTGCCAGTAGTGGCCAGTTTAATTCACCCCTCCACTTT. It yields the protein CASSGQFNSPLHF.

The chain carries TRBV14 and TRBJ2-1, with D possibly matching TRBD1 (6 bases). This CDR3 has 13 residues. Germline assignment: CDR1 SGHDN and CDR2 FVKESK. Trimming removed 0 bases from V and 9 bases from J, with 9 bases in between. The CDR3 DNA follows: TGTGCCAGCAGCCAAGAGAGGGGGACTGAGCAGTTCTTC. Amino acids: CASSQERGTEQFF.